The 3 T cell receptor beta chains reported below all come from one sample, sequenced in a study of blood T cell repertoires in COVID-19. Clones were sequenced by immunoSEQ multiplex PCR, and TCRdb holds only the in-frame ones, with some missing. This sample has over 250,000 clones, with roughly 86% found just once. Sequencing input: PBMCs or T cells enriched from blood (not recorded which). The receptors were sampled from a woman younger than 30 who had recovered from COVID-19.

This chain links TRBV6-2 or TRBV6-3 with TRBJ1-4; D gene ambiguous. The ends were cut back, 0 bases at V and 16 bases at J, with 12 bases in the middle. The CDR3 has 12 residues. Germline V CDR1 and CDR2: MNHEY, SVGEGT. The DNA of the CDR3 is TGTGCCAGCAGTTACTCGTCCACAATGAAGTTTTTT. Protein sequence: CASSYSSTMKFF.

This rearrangement joins TRBV7-2 to TRBJ1-2, with D possibly TRBD1 on 5 matching bases. Per germline, CDR1 SGHTA and CDR2 FQGNSA. Between the trimmed V and J ends, which lost 3 bases and 3 bases, there was a span of 8 bases. The CDR3 is 13 residues long. CDR3 residues: CASSFSRDYGYTF. Here the CDR3 DNA reads TGTGCCAGCAGCTTTTCCAGGGACTATGGCTACACCTTC.

In nucleotides, the CDR3 is TGCGCCAGCAGTCAGGCCGGGGGATCCTACGAGCAGTACTTC. Residues: CASSQAGGSYEQYF. This rearrangement joins TRBV4-3 to TRBJ2-7; tentative D call: TRBD2 (6 bases). Trimming pared 6 bases from V and 1 base from J, leaving 13 bases between. CDR3 length equals 14 residues. CDR1 is LGHNA, CDR2 YSLEER, per germline.